This record concerns one T cell receptor beta chain sequence. Its antigen is not identified. This entry is derived from a study of blood T cells in healthy people across ages. V was cut by 1 base and J by 6 bases, with 17 bases left in between. Germline CDR1 DFQATT, CDR2 SNEGSKA (reference sequence). This CDR3 spans 15 amino acids. Study results and limitations: Conclusively comparing naive with antigen-experienced cells was impossible with unsorted PBMCs.

A second roughly 7 to 11 cycle PCR used barcoded and J-beta primers. TCRdb re-analysed the 5' RACE reads in MiXCR, keeping a single row per CDR3 protein. The top ten clones hold approximately 7% of a sample with 1.2 million to 1.5 million distinct CDR3 sequences, approximately 63% of them seen once. Sample: blood. The clonotype comes from a man between 18 and 35 years old in good health. The chain links TRBV20-1 to TRBJ2-3; D gene unclear. The DNA of the CDR3 is TGCAGTGCTAGAGTGGACCCCGTTTTGTTTGATACGCAGTATTTT. Translation gives CSARVDPVLFDTQYF.